The subject of this entry is one T cell receptor (beta chain). The sample belongs to a study of T cells in Graves' hyperthyroidism and ophthalmopathy. CDR1 and CDR2 (germline): KGHDR, SFDVKD. The CDR3 consists of 15 residues. Trimming removed 2 bases from V and 5 bases from J; junction bases left unmatched: 6. Amplified regions were TCR beta CDR3 sequences from RNA transcripts. TCR CDR3 regions were first amplified by RT-PCR with HTBI primers. TCRdb re-called the multiplex PCR reads through MiXCR, storing one row per CDR3 protein. The table records around 500,000 distinct CDR3 sequences, around a fifth of them present only once.

The specimen sequenced was blood. The receptor's source is a woman in her 70s with Graves' ophthalmopathy. The chain carries TRBV24-1 and TRBJ2-5; 8 nucleotides agree with TRBD1. In DNA form, the CDR3 reads TGTGCCACCAGTGATTATCGACAGGGGTGGGAGACCCAGTACTTC. This gives the protein CATSDYRQGWETQYF.